The clone carrying this T cell receptor beta chain was counted only a few times. Each CDR3 protein is one row after TCRdb ran MiXCR on the reads. The sample holds 150,000 to 200,000 distinct CDR3 sequences, roughly a fifth seen once. The data were obtained in a study of T cell repertoires in cytomegalovirus infection. In the study overall: Carrying CMV and the relevant HLA type showed in public TCR beta signatures.

Trimming shortened V by 0 bases and J by 3 bases, and 5 bases separated the two germline ends. This CDR3 contains 13 residues. From germline, CDR1 is MNHNS and CDR2 SASEGT. The specimen was PBMCs. The origin of this receptor is a human donor in good health (CMV status not recorded). Some clones in this sample may be carry-over from other donors' samples. J is TRBJ1-2 and V is TRBV6-1, with no clear D. The chain's CDR3 is CASSEAGDYGYTF. The CDR3 coding sequence is TGTGCCAGCAGTGAAGCGGGCGACTATGGCTACACCTTC.